Listed below are T cell receptor beta chains from one sample, sequenced in a study of shared clonotypes between healthy human individuals. This table comes from immunoSEQ multiplex PCR, and its TCRdb copy is limited to in-frame clones, with some not included. The sample lists some 2.3 million clones, approximately 93% occurring once. Sequenced material: naive CD4+ T cells from PBMCs. Every receptor here comes from a man aged 18-30 years in good health. Some clones in this sample may be carry-over from other donors' samples. The CDR3 runs from the conserved cysteine through the conserved F or W. A D gene is named only where the DNA matches it firmly. Clone size is shown for a subset of rows, as once, few, many or a class of expanded clone.

size: NA; D: TRBD1; J: TRBJ2-7; V: TRBV7-9; CDR3: CASRPTGGGYEQYF; DNA: TGTGCCAGCAGACCCACAGGGGGCGGCTACGAGCAGTACTTC
size: NA; D: NA; J: TRBJ2-2; V: TRBV6-5; CDR3: CASRRSGTSTGELFF; DNA: TGTGCCAGCAGACGTAGCGGTACTAGCACCGGGGAGCTGTTTTTT
size: NA; D: TRBD1; J: TRBJ1-1; V: TRBV27; CDR3: CASSAQGVGTEAFF; DNA: TGTGCCAGCAGTGCCCAGGGGGTAGGCACTGAAGCTTTCTTT
size: NA; D: NA; J: TRBJ2-2; V: TRBV27; CDR3: CASGAWATHRELFF; DNA: TGTGCCAGCGGAGCTTGGGCAACACACCGGGAGCTGTTTTTT
size: NA; D: NA; J: TRBJ2-7; V: TRBV28; CDR3: CASWTVRSEQYF; DNA: TGTGCCAGCTGGACAGTCAGATCCGAGCAGTACTTC
size: NA; D: TRBD1; J: TRBJ1-2; V: TRBV4-1; CDR3: CASSQPGTGKGNYGYTF; DNA: TGCGCCAGCAGCCAACCCGGGACAGGGAAAGGAAACTATGGCTACACCTTC
size: NA; D: TRBD1; J: TRBJ1-2; V: TRBV4-2; CDR3: CASSQGFITGAKGGYTF; DNA: TGTGCCAGCAGCCAAGGCTTTATAACAGGGGCTAAGGGTGGCTACACCTTC
size: NA; D: NA; J: TRBJ1-1; V: TRBV19; CDR3: CASSIGVGSNTEAFF; DNA: TGTGCCAGTAGTATAGGGGTGGGCTCGAACACTGAAGCTTTCTTT
size: NA; D: NA; J: TRBJ2-5; V: TRBV7-8; CDR3: CASSHGRQETQYF; DNA: TGTGCCAGCAGCCACGGACGGCAGGAGACCCAGTACTTC
size: NA; D: NA; J: TRBJ2-1; V: TRBV20-1; CDR3: CSARDPPEQFF; DNA: TGCAGTGCTAGAGATCCCCCAGAGCAGTTCTTC
size: NA; D: NA; J: TRBJ2-5; V: TRBV7-9; CDR3: CASSRTGRKYF; DNA: TGTGCCAGCAGCCGCACGGGGCGGAAGTACTTC
size: NA; D: NA; J: TRBJ1-1; V: TRBV7-3; CDR3: CASSSTLNTEAFF; DNA: TGTGCCAGCAGCTCAACACTGAACACTGAAGCTTTCTTT
size: NA; D: NA; J: TRBJ1-2; V: TRBV7-9; CDR3: CASSFAGKSRGYTF; DNA: TGTGCCAGCAGCTTCGCAGGGAAATCTCGTGGCTACACCTTC
size: NA; D: NA; J: TRBJ2-7; V: TRBV9; CDR3: CASSVAQGGGHEQYF; DNA: TGTGCCAGCAGCGTAGCTCAAGGGGGTGGCCACGAGCAGTACTTC
size: NA; D: NA; J: TRBJ2-3; V: TRBV11-2; CDR3: CASSLDQLARTDTQYF; DNA: TGTGCCAGCAGCTTAGATCAGCTAGCGCGCACAGATACGCAGTATTTT
size: once; D: NA; J: TRBJ1-3; V: TRBV27; CDR3: CASSLASGRGNTIYF; DNA: TGTGCCAGCAGTTTAGCCTCTGGCAGGGGAAACACCATATATTTT
size: NA; D: NA; J: TRBJ1-3; V: TRBV5-6; CDR3: CASSLAATSGNTIYF; DNA: TGTGCCAGCAGCTTGGCAGCCACCTCTGGAAACACCATATATTTT
size: NA; D: NA; J: TRBJ1-5; V: TRBV28; CDR3: CASRGTAQPQHF; DNA: TGTGCCAGCAGAGGGACGGCTCAGCCCCAGCATTTT
size: NA; D: TRBD1; J: TRBJ1-2; V: TRBV9; CDR3: CASSTQTGNYGYTF; DNA: TGTGCCAGCAGCACCCAGACAGGGAACTATGGCTACACCTTC
size: few; D: NA; J: TRBJ2-3; V: TRBV5-1; CDR3: CASSLELAATAQYF; DNA: TGCGCCAGCAGCTTGGAATTAGCGGCAACGGCGCAGTATTTT
size: NA; D: NA; J: TRBJ2-1; V: TRBV10-3; CDR3: CAVRVPSYNEQFF; DNA: TGTGCCGTGCGGGTTCCCTCCTACAATGAGCAGTTCTTC
size: NA; D: TRBD1; J: TRBJ1-3; V: TRBV19; CDR3: CASSRQGRSGNTIYF; DNA: TGTGCCAGTAGTAGACAGGGTCGCTCTGGAAACACCATATATTTT
size: NA; D: NA; J: TRBJ2-1; V: TRBV5-1; CDR3: CASSFLVPGNEQFF; DNA: TGCGCCAGCAGCTTTTTGGTTCCCGGCAATGAGCAGTTCTTC
size: NA; D: TRBD2; J: TRBJ2-1; V: TRBV15; CDR3: CATSRQREGRNEQFF; DNA: TGTGCCACCAGCCGACAGCGGGAGGGCCGCAATGAGCAGTTCTTC
size: NA; D: NA; J: TRBJ2-5; V: TRBV4-3; CDR3: CASSHKETQYF; DNA: TGCGCCAGCAGCCATAAAGAGACCCAGTACTTC
size: NA; D: TRBD2; J: TRBJ2-7; V: TRBV28; CDR3: CASSPLAGGRNEQYF; DNA: TGTGCCAGCAGTCCTTTAGCGGGAGGTCGGAACGAGCAGTACTTC
size: NA; D: NA; J: TRBJ2-7; V: TRBV5-4; CDR3: CASTRRETAAEQYF; DNA: TGTGCCAGCACCCGGAGGGAGACAGCTGCCGAGCAGTACTTC
size: few; D: TRBD1; J: TRBJ1-2; V: TRBV7-9; CDR3: CASSVTGFRGYTF; DNA: TGTGCCAGCAGCGTGACAGGGTTCCGCGGCTACACCTTC
size: NA; D: NA; J: TRBJ2-7; V: TRBV27; CDR3: CASSSAYEQYF; DNA: TGTGCCAGCAGTTCAGCCTACGAGCAGTACTTC
size: NA; D: TRBD1; J: TRBJ1-4; V: TRBV18; CDR3: CASSPPLTGPNEKLFF; DNA: TGTGCCAGCTCACCACCCTTGACAGGGCCCAATGAAAAACTGTTTTTT
size: NA; D: NA; J: TRBJ1-4; V: TRBV5-1; CDR3: CASSLAPRTDLNEKLFF; DNA: TGCGCCAGCAGCTTGGCCCCAAGGACAGATCTAAATGAAAAACTGTTTTTT
size: NA; D: NA; J: TRBJ2-7; V: TRBV29-1; CDR3: CSATRDRGEQYF; DNA: TGCAGCGCGACCCGCGATCGTGGCGAGCAGTACTTC
size: NA; D: NA; J: TRBJ1-5; V: TRBV15; CDR3: CATSRDLQTGETQHF; DNA: TGTGCCACCAGCAGAGACCTTCAGACTGGCGAAACCCAGCATTTT
size: once; D: TRBD1; J: TRBJ1-5; V: TRBV2; CDR3: CASSYAPAGTANQPQHF; DNA: TGTGCCAGCAGTTATGCTCCCGCCGGGACAGCAAATCAGCCCCAGCATTTT
size: NA; D: NA; J: TRBJ1-5; V: TRBV28; CDR3: CASSPGDLGKGNQPQHF; DNA: TGTGCCAGCAGCCCTGGGGATCTGGGGAAGGGCAATCAGCCCCAGCATTTT
size: NA; D: NA; J: TRBJ2-7; V: TRBV6-1; CDR3: CASKKQGGSYEQYF; DNA: TGTGCCAGCAAAAAACAGGGAGGATCCTACGAGCAGTACTTC
size: NA; D: NA; J: TRBJ2-1; V: TRBV7-2; CDR3: CASSLEWGSRDEQFF; DNA: TGTGCCAGCAGCTTAGAGTGGGGAAGCAGGGATGAGCAGTTCTTC
size: NA; D: NA; J: TRBJ2-7; V: TRBV27; CDR3: CASSPVGRGGGNEQYF; DNA: TGTGCCAGCAGTCCCGTTGGCAGGGGCGGTGGGAACGAGCAGTACTTC
size: NA; D: TRBD1; J: TRBJ2-7; V: TRBV5-1; CDR3: CASSLAYRDRGDEQYF; DNA: TGCGCCAGCAGCTTGGCCTATCGGGACAGGGGCGACGAGCAGTACTTC
size: NA; D: NA; J: TRBJ2-5; V: TRBV10-3; CDR3: CAISESMARSGETQYF; DNA: TGTGCCATCAGTGAGTCAATGGCCAGGAGCGGAGAGACCCAGTACTTC
size: NA; D: NA; J: TRBJ2-5; V: TRBV7-9; CDR3: CAGGPEKETQYF; DNA: TGTGCCGGAGGGCCGGAGAAAGAGACCCAGTACTTC
size: once; D: TRBD2; J: TRBJ2-5; V: TRBV7-6; CDR3: CASSPPRGLARTQYF; DNA: TGTGCCAGCAGCCCCCCGCGGGGACTAGCGAGGACCCAGTACTTC
size: NA; D: TRBD2; J: TRBJ2-7; V: TRBV5-4; CDR3: CASSVASGNSYEQYF; DNA: TGTGCCAGCAGCGTCGCTAGCGGAAACTCCTACGAGCAGTACTTC
size: NA; D: NA; J: TRBJ1-2; V: TRBV5-6; CDR3: CASSRRGNYGYTF; DNA: TGTGCCAGCAGCCGACGGGGGAACTATGGCTACACCTTC
size: NA; D: NA; J: TRBJ1-1; V: TRBV11-2; CDR3: CASSRTGGAFF; DNA: TGTGCCAGCAGCAGGACCGGGGGAGCTTTCTTT
size: NA; D: TRBD2; J: TRBJ2-1; V: TRBV5-1; CDR3: CASSSHIDGRAYNEQFF; DNA: TGCGCCAGCAGCTCCCATATTGACGGGAGGGCCTACAATGAGCAGTTCTTC
size: NA; D: NA; J: TRBJ1-2; V: TRBV28; CDR3: CASTGADYGYTF; DNA: TGTGCCAGCACGGGGGCCGACTATGGCTACACCTTC
size: once; D: NA; J: TRBJ2-5; V: TRBV6-6; CDR3: CASSGRGETQYF; DNA: TGTGCCAGCAGTGGACGCGGGGAGACCCAGTACTTC
size: NA; D: NA; J: TRBJ2-2; V: TRBV7-9; CDR3: CASSLKLAAGELFF; DNA: TGTGCCAGCAGCTTAAAACTAGCCGCCGGGGAGCTGTTTTTT
size: once; D: TRBD2; J: TRBJ2-2; V: TRBV7-3; CDR3: CASSLGLAGPQAGELFF; DNA: TGTGCCAGCAGCTTAGGACTAGCGGGACCACAGGCGGGGGAGCTGTTTTTT
size: NA; D: NA; J: TRBJ1-1; V: TRBV10-1; CDR3: CASSVLPETEAFF; DNA: TGCGCCAGCAGTGTCTTGCCGGAAACTGAAGCTTTCTTT
size: NA; D: TRBD1; J: TRBJ1-2; V: TRBV28; CDR3: CASSAGQAYNYGYTF; DNA: TGTGCCAGCAGTGCCGGACAGGCGTATAACTATGGCTACACCTTC
size: NA; D: NA; J: TRBJ2-5; V: TRBV4-1; CDR3: CASSQGLAVSGETQYF; DNA: TGCGCCAGCAGCCAAGGGCTAGCAGTCTCAGGGGAGACCCAGTACTTC
size: few; D: NA; J: TRBJ2-3; V: TRBV7-9; CDR3: CASSLGGADTQYF; DNA: TGTGCCAGCAGCTTAGGGGGGGCAGATACGCAGTATTTT
size: NA; D: NA; J: TRBJ2-7; V: TRBV15; CDR3: CATSRAPRGTYEQYF; DNA: TGTGCCACCAGCAGAGCCCCCCGTGGGACATACGAGCAGTACTTC
size: NA; D: NA; J: TRBJ2-5; V: TRBV18; CDR3: CASSPPVPREQETQYF; DNA: TGTGCCAGCTCACCACCGGTTCCCCGGGAACAAGAGACCCAGTACTTC
size: NA; D: NA; J: TRBJ2-3; V: TRBV9; CDR3: CASSLMGVSTDTQYF; DNA: TGTGCCAGCAGCCTGATGGGGGTTAGCACAGATACGCAGTATTTT
size: NA; D: TRBD1; J: TRBJ1-1; V: TRBV7-2; CDR3: CASSLEGTGAAMNTEAFF; DNA: TGTGCCAGCAGCTTAGAAGGGACAGGGGCTGCAATGAACACTGAAGCTTTCTTT
size: NA; D: NA; J: TRBJ2-3; V: TRBV7-8; CDR3: CASSSGPLDVPDTQYF; DNA: TGTGCCAGCAGCTCCGGGCCTCTGGATGTGCCAGATACGCAGTATTTT